This TCR beta chain appears in the sequencing data of a study of T cell responses to AZD1222 COVID-19 vaccine. Looking at the study overall: Timing groups of about 4 and about 12 weeks for second doses were pooled. General study results and limits: Unmutated variant regions are reportedly targeted by nearly half of spike-specific TCRs. Spike-specific TCRs gained breadth and depth after people received two AZD1222 doses. Regions 160-218 and 743-854 held dominance among vaccine-associated CD4 TCRs, which spanned spike.

Using immunoSEQ multiplex PCR, the repertoire was profiled, and TCRdb retains in-frame clones only, with some absent. The data hold tens of thousands of clones, with roughly 84% observed a single time. V lost 3 bases and J lost 10; bases outside the gene matches: 8. This CDR3 comprises 15 residues. The germline gives CDR1 SNHLY, CDR2 FYNNEI. As concerns this clone: The antigen is not known.

The source of this sequence is an adult in good health. The source material was peripheral blood, sampled on day 0 of AZD1222 vaccination. The V call is TRBV2, the J call TRBJ2-1; 11 nucleotides line up with TRBD2. CDR3 sequence (DNA): TGTGCCAGCAGTGAGAGCACTAGCGGGAGAGAGGAGCAGTTCTTC. Translating gives CASSESTSGREEQFF.